This T cell receptor (beta chain) derives from a study of vaccination and CD4 T cells after COVID-19. V shed 4 bases and J shed 7 bases, with 17 bases lying between them. Per germline, CDR1 MNHNS and CDR2 SASEGT. There are 15 residues in the CDR3. This clonotype has just a few counts. Its antigen is unknown. Scientists ran DNA taken from cultured CD4+ T cells through the Oncomine TCR Beta short-read assay for sequencing. One entry per CDR3 protein results from TCRdb running MiXCR on the PCR reads. The sample comprises roughly 11,000 distinct CDR3 sequences, over 50% of which are singletons, and approximately 9% rests with the top ten. As to treatment: 10-day PBMC culture with coronavirus spike peptide pools or control peptides (ViraFEST assay).

This TCR was sampled from a human donor who had recovered from COVID-19. The chain has TRBV6-1 and TRBJ1-5, with D maybe TRBD1 (5 bases). The sequenced sample consisted of CD4+ T cells from blood, cultured in vitro. The CDR3 DNA reads as TGTGCCAGCAGTGTAGGTTTTGGGGGGGAACAGCCCCAGCATTTT. Its translation: CASSVGFGGEQPQHF.